This TCR beta chain emerged from a study of T cells expressing NK-cell markers. As for the study in general: Seven of the eight sequenced donors were classified as HCMV-seropositive, and one was classified as seronegative.

Following a re-call of the 5' RACE reads, TCRdb has one entry per CDR3 protein and lacks DNA. The table for this sample gives about 150,000 distinct CDR3 sequences. Input material: blood T cells: a sorted CD56 or NKG2C T cell subset, CD4+ or CD8+ T cells, or bulk PBMC T cells (not recorded which). This clonotype originated in a woman aged 45-65 years in good health.

CDR3 region: CASSPGGLLYEQYF. The chain couples TRBV7-3 to TRBJ2-7; the TCRdb call, TRBD2, lacks DNA for checking. The CDR3 spans 14 residues. The germline gives CDR1 SGHTA, CDR2 FQGTGA.